These 17 T cell receptor beta chains were sequenced from one sample in a study of blood T cell repertoires in COVID-19. This table comes from immunoSEQ multiplex PCR, and its TCRdb copy is limited to in-frame clones, with some not included. Among a few hundred thousand clones, around 90% were seen once, and the ten largest hold under 3%. The source material was peripheral blood. All receptors come from a human donor in a cohort sampled during active COVID-19.

This sequence joins TRBV5-6 and TRBJ1-1; 8 nucleotides line up with TRBD1. V lost 2 bases and J lost 10; bases outside the gene matches: 16. From germline, CDR1 is SGHDT and CDR2 YYEEEE. The CDR3 has 16 residues. The CDR3 nucleotides read TGTGCCAGCAGCTTCGTAGTAGCGACAGGGACAGGAGGAGCTTTCTTT. Its translation: CASSFVVATGTGGAFF.

The chain uses TRBV30 and TRBJ1-4; the match to TRBD1 covers 7 bases. There are 15 residues in the CDR3. Germline trimming cut 1 base from V and 6 bases from J; bases unmatched to any gene: 8. Germline V gene lookup returns CDR1 GTSNPN and CDR2 SVGIG (reference sequence). The CDR3 reads CAWSGPPTGYEKLFF. DNA for the CDR3: TGTGCCTGGAGTGGGCCCCCGACAGGGTATGAAAAACTGTTTTTT.

This clone was seen only once. The chain employs TRBV28 and TRBJ2-5; possibly TRBD1 for D (6 bases). The CDR3 is made up of 13 amino acids. Germline lookup yields CDR1 MDHEN and CDR2 SYDVKM. The V gene lost 6 bases and the J gene lost 5 bases, with 13 bases spanning the gap. For the CDR3, the DNA is TGTGCCAGCAGAACCACAGGGACGGAGACCCAGTACTTC. Translated: CASRTTGTETQYF. Together with reference TRBV28 and TRBJ2-5, the CDR3 gives the full variable domain: DVKVTQSSRYLVKRTGEKVFLECVQDMDHENMFWYRQDPGLGLRLIYFSYDVKMKEKGDIPEGYSVSREKKERFSLILESASTNQTSMYLCASRTTGTETQYFGPGTRLLVL.

The genes are TRBV30 and TRBJ1-2; D may be TRBD1 (5 bases). Germline V gene lookup returns CDR1 GTSNPN and CDR2 SVGIG (reference sequence). Trimming left V 5 bases short and J 4 bases short, with 17 bases between. This CDR3 contains 14 residues. DNA for the CDR3: TGTGCCTGGGGCTCGGGGGGGACTACCTATGGCTACACCTTC. Encoded protein: CAWGSGGTTYGYTF.

V usage is TRBV11-2 and J usage is TRBJ2-7; 9 bases align to TRBD2. Germline values: CDR1 SGHAT, CDR2 FQNNGV. J lost 7 bases, V lost 8 bases, and 15 bases had no gene match. The CDR3 runs to 15 residues. CDR3 loop: CASDPVGAGGREQYF. In DNA, the CDR3 is TGTGCCAGCGACCCTGTGGGAGCGGGAGGTCGGGAGCAGTACTTC.

The V call is TRBV19, the J call TRBJ2-1, with 7 bases matching TRBD2. Germline V CDR1 and CDR2: LNHDA, SQIVND (reference sequence). CDR3 length: 13 amino acids. The V gene end was trimmed by 4 bases and the J gene end by 6 bases; junction bases not matched to a gene: 3. The CDR3 spells CASSTGTTNEQFF. CDR3 coding DNA: TGTGCCAGTAGTACCGGGACTACCAATGAGCAGTTCTTC.

The chain links TRBV15 to TRBJ1-4; no reliable D call. The germline CDR1 and CDR2 sequences are LNHNV and YYDKDF (reference sequence). V lost 3 bases, J lost 8 bases, and 10 bases lay in between. The CDR3 has 13 residues. CDR3 loop: CATSSDLGEKLFF. The CDR3 nucleotides are TGTGCCACCAGCAGCGACCTAGGCGAAAAACTGTTTTTT.

This chain connects TRBV27 to TRBJ1-2; 8 bases fit TRBD1. The ends lost 5 bases at V and 4 bases at J; junction bases unmatched: 6. This CDR3 is 14 amino acids long. The V gene's germline CDR1 is MNHEY and CDR2 SMNVEV (reference sequence). The CDR3 sequence: CASSPLDRGYGYTF. For the CDR3, the DNA is TGTGCCAGCAGTCCCCTTGACAGGGGCTATGGCTACACCTTC.

The chain combines TRBV10-3 with TRBJ1-5, with TRBD1 matching over 8 bases. With 5 bases clipped from V and 6 bases from J, the junction kept 6 bases outside the gene matches. The CDR3 is 14 amino acids. The germline V gene has CDR1 ENHRY and CDR2 SYGVKD. The CDR3 sequence is CAISNGQGTQPQHF. Here the CDR3 DNA reads TGTGCCATCAGTAATGGACAGGGCACTCAGCCCCAGCATTTT.

The J gene is TRBJ2-7, the V gene TRBV4-1, with 7 bases that match TRBD2. Germline loops: CDR1 MGHRA, CDR2 YSYEKL. The CDR3 extends over 16 amino acids. Trimming at V came to 2 bases and at J to 1 base, leaving 8 bases not matched to a gene. The CDR3 is CASSQILAEGSYEQYF. DNA of the CDR3: TGCGCCAGCAGCCAAATCCTAGCGGAGGGGTCCTACGAGCAGTACTTC.

This clone turned up a few times. DNA of the CDR3: TGTGCCTGGAGGGAAAGCGGGGGGGCCCACGAGCAGTACTTC. It encodes CAWRESGGAHEQYF. V usage is TRBV30 and J usage is TRBJ2-7; 10 nucleotides agree with TRBD2. V lost 3 bases, J lost 5 bases, and 7 bases stayed unmatched. In germline, CDR1 is GTSNPN, CDR2 SVGIG (reference sequence). This CDR3 region has 14 residues.

This clone was found a few times. CDR3 region: CASKRQLNTEAFF. The DNA for the CDR3 is TGTGCCAGCAAGCGACAGTTGAACACTGAAGCTTTCTTT. V is TRBV2 and J is TRBJ1-1; D is perhaps TRBD1 (5 bases). Germline lookup yields CDR1 SNHLY and CDR2 FYNNEI. The germline V and J ends were trimmed by 7 bases and 0 bases, with 9 bases remaining between them. This CDR3 is built from 13 residues.

The V gene is TRBV10-3, the J gene TRBJ2-7; a possible D gene is TRBD1 (6 bases). Germline V gene lookup returns CDR1 ENHRY and CDR2 SYGVKD. V gave up 6 bases and J gave up 2 bases, with 11 bases separating them. The CDR3 spans 13 residues. The CDR3 here is CAIRTGSTYEQYF. CDR3 DNA sequence: TGTGCCATCAGGACAGGTTCGACCTACGAGCAGTACTTC.

V gene TRBV14 combines with J gene TRBJ2-3; D perhaps matches TRBD2 (6 bases). The CDR3 consists of 16 residues. The germline gives CDR1 SGHDN, CDR2 FVKESK. V was trimmed by 4 bases and J by 4 bases, leaving 18 bases between them. The CDR3 nucleotides are TGTGCCAGCAGCCTTTGGGACTCCCCTGTCCCAGATACGCAGTATTTT. The encoded protein is CASSLWDSPVPDTQYF.

This clone was observed once. This sequence joins TRBV30 and TRBJ1-1, with TRBD1 identical over 11 bases. The germline V gene encodes CDR1 GTSNPN and CDR2 SVGIG (reference sequence). This CDR3 is 12 amino acids long. V dropped 5 bases and J dropped 5; count of bases not matched to a gene: 1. The CDR3 nucleotides read TGTGCCTGGGGACAGGGGGCAACTGAAGCTTTCTTT. This encodes CAWGQGATEAFF.

CDR3 DNA: TGCGCCAGCAGCCGTCGACTAGCGATGGGGGACAATGAGCAGTTCTTC. Its protein product is CASSRRLAMGDNEQFF. The V and J genes are TRBV4-1 and TRBJ2-1; 8 positions match TRBD2. CDR3 length equals 16 residues. Germline assignment: CDR1 MGHRA and CDR2 YSYEKL. The trim removed 4 bases at V and 5 bases at J, leaving 10 bases unmatched.

V is TRBV11-1 and J is TRBJ2-3; 12 nucleotides agree with TRBD2. Germline V gene sequence: CDR1 SGHAT, CDR2 FQDESV (reference sequence). This CDR3 comprises 16 residues. The trim removed 5 bases at V and 4 bases at J, leaving 7 bases unmatched. DNA of the CDR3: TGTGCCAGCAGCCTCCGACTAGCGGGAGAAGCAGATACGCAGTATTTT. Its protein is CASSLRLAGEADTQYF.